The 8 T cell receptor beta chains below all came from one sample that was sequenced in a study of cytomegalovirus exposure and HLA in healthy donors (dated by TCRdb to about 2017). The library came from the immunoSEQ multiplex PCR assay. For the multiplex PCR, a mixture combining 60 forward primers for TCR Vbeta segments and 13 reverse primers for TCR Jbeta segments was used. This is the immuneACCESS table as TCRdb keeps it, with only in-frame sequences that have V and J called. A part of the clones is gone; compared with another copy, unresolved V genes explain less than half, and the rest is unexplained. The sample includes 150,000 to 200,000 clones, with nearly 80% observed a single time. The top ten clonotypes cover 2.5% to 3.5% of the sample. Sequenced material: PBMCs. Receptors originate from a middle-aged woman in good health and CMV-seronegative.

The chain links TRBV7-9 to TRBJ1-2; no firm D call. In germline, CDR1 is SEHNR, CDR2 FQNEAQ (reference sequence). The CDR3 runs 11 residues. The V and J ends lost 1 base and 8 bases respectively, with 5 bases between them. In nucleotides, the CDR3 is TGTGCCAGCAGCTTAGTACGGGGCTACACCTTC. Its protein product is CASSLVRGYTF.

CDR3 DNA: TGCGCCAGCAGCTTGATTCCTTTTAACAGGGGGTTCCACGAGCAGTACTTC. Translated: CASSLIPFNRGFHEQYF. The rearrangement uses TRBV5-1 and TRBJ2-5; 8 nucleotides align to TRBD1. The last part of the DNA fits TRBJ2-7 better; the J call may be wrong. This CDR3 has 17 amino acids. Germline CDR1 reads SGHRS; CDR2 reads YFSETQ.

The rearrangement uses TRBV2 and TRBJ2-7; 11 bases align to TRBD2. This CDR3 is built from 15 residues. Germline assignment: CDR1 SNHLY and CDR2 FYNNEI. V lost 5 bases, J lost 6 bases, and 9 bases stayed unmatched. The CDR3 reads CASSPISGGAVEQYF. In DNA form, the CDR3 reads TGTGCCAGCAGTCCAATTAGCGGGGGGGCGGTCGAGCAGTACTTC.

The chain links TRBV5-4 to TRBJ2-7, with 9 bases identical to TRBD1. The germline CDR1 and CDR2 sequences are SGHNT and YYREEE (reference sequence). The V gene end was trimmed by 4 bases and the J gene end by 5 bases; junction bases not matched to a gene: 10. CDR3 length equals 15 residues. CDR3 sequence: CASSPSRDRDDEQYF. The CDR3 coding sequence is TGTGCCAGCAGCCCGTCCCGGGACAGGGACGACGAGCAGTACTTC.

The rearrangement uses TRBV6-6 and TRBJ1-1; a weak D match, TRBD1 (5 bases). The V and J ends lost 3 bases and 0 bases respectively, with 11 bases between them. CDR3 size: 15 residues. The V gene's germline CDR1 is MNHNY and CDR2 SVGAGI (reference sequence). Here the CDR3 reads CASSYYGRVNTEAFF. In DNA, the CDR3 is TGTGCCAGCAGTTATTATGGCAGGGTGAACACTGAAGCTTTCTTT.

J is TRBJ1-2 and V is TRBV9; 8 positions agree with TRBD1. CDR3 size: 15 residues. The trim removed 7 bases at V and 5 bases at J, leaving 13 bases unmatched. CDR1 is SGDLS, CDR2 YYNGEE, per germline. CDR3 coding DNA: TGTGCCAGCCGCCAGGGGGCAGGGAGCGGTTATGGCTACACCTTC. Translating gives CASRQGAGSGYGYTF.

This chain uses TRBV18 with TRBJ1-5; D might be TRBD1 (6 bases). The V gene's germline CDR1 is KGHSH and CDR2 LQKENI. The CDR3 runs to 14 residues. The V and J ends lost 4 bases and 5 bases respectively, with 12 bases between them. For the CDR3, the DNA is TGTGCCAGCTCACTAGACAGGACCTATCAGCCCCAGCATTTT. Its protein product is CASSLDRTYQPQHF.

The chain carries TRBV6-1 and TRBJ1-6; a weak D match, TRBD1 (5 bases). Germline CDR1 is MNHNS and CDR2 is SASEGT. Trimming removed 5 bases from V and 0 bases from J, with 8 bases in between. There are 15 residues in the CDR3. The CDR3 sequence: CASSQGSSYNSPLHF. The CDR3 coding sequence is TGTGCCAGCAGTCAGGGAAGCTCCTATAATTCACCCCTCCACTTT.